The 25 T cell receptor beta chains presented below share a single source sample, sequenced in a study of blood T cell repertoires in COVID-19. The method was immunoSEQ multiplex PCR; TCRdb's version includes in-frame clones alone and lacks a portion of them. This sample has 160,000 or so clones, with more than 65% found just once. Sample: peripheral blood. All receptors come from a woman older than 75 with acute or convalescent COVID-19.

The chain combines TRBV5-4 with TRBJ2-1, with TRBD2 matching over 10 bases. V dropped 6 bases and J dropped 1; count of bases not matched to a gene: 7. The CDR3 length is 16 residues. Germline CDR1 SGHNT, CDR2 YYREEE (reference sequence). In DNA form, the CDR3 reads TGTGCCAGCAACCCGGGACTAGCGTTTTCCTACAATGAGCAGTTCTTC. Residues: CASNPGLAFSYNEQFF.

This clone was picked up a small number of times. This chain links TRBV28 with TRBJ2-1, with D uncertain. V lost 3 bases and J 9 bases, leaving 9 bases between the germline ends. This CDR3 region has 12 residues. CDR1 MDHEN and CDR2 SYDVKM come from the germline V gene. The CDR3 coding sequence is TGTGCCAGCAGTTTTGGCGGTGGTGAGCAGTTCTTC. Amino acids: CASSFGGGEQFF.

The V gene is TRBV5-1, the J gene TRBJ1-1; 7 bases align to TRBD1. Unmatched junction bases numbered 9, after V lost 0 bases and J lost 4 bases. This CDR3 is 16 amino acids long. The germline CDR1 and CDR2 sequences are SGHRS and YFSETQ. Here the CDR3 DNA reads TGCGCCAGCAGCTTGGGAGGGGGCGGTTTGGGCACTGAAGCTTTCTTT. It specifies CASSLGGGGLGTEAFF.

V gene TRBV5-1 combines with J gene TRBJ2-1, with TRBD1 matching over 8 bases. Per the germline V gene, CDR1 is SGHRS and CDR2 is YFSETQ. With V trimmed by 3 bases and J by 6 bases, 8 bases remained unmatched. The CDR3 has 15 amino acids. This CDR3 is CASSWGQGASNEQFF. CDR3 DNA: TGCGCCAGCAGCTGGGGGCAGGGGGCTAGCAATGAGCAGTTCTTC.

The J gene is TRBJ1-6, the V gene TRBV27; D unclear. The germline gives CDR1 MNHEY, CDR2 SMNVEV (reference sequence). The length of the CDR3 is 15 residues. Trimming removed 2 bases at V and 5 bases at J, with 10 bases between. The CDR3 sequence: CASSLPGGNNSPLHF. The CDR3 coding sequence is TGTGCCAGCAGTTTACCGGGAGGAAATAATTCACCCCTCCACTTT.

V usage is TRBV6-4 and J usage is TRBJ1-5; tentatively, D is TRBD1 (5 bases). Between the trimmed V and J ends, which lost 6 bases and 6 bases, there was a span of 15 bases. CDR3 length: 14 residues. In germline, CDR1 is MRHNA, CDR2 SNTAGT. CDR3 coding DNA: TGTGCCAGCAGGGGGCGGGGCAGTACTCAGCCCCAGCATTTT. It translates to CASRGRGSTQPQHF.

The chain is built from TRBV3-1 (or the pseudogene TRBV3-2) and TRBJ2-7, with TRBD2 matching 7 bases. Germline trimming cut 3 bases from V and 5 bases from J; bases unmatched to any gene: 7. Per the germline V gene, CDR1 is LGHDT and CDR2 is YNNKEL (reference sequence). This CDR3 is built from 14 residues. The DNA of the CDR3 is TGTGCCAGCAGCCAGGGAGGGTGGGGCCACGAGCAGTACTTC. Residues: CASSQGGWGHEQYF.

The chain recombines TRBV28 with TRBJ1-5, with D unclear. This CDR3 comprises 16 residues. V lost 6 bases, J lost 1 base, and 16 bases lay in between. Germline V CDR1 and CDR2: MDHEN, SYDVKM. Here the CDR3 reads CASSPLARGSNQPQHF. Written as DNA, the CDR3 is TGTGCCAGCAGCCCCCTAGCTCGTGGGAGCAATCAGCCCCAGCATTTT. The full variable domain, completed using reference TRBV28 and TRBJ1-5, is DVKVTQSSRYLVKRTGEKVFLECVQDMDHENMFWYRQDPGLGLRLIYFSYDVKMKEKGDIPEGYSVSREKKERFSLILESASTNQTSMYLCASSPLARGSNQPQHFGDGTRLSIL.

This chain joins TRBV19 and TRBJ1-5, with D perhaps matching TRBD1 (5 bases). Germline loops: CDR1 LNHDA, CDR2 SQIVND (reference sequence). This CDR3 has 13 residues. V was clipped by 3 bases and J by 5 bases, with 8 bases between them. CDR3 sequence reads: CASSIRQYQPQHF. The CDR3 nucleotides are TGTGCCAGTAGTATCCGACAGTATCAGCCCCAGCATTTT.

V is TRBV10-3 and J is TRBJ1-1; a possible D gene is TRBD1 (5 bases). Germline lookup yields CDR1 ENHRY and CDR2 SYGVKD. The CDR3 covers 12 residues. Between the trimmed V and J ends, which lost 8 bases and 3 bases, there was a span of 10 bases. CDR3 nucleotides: TGTGCCATCGCCAGGGAGGACACTGAAGCTTTCTTT. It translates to CAIAREDTEAFF.

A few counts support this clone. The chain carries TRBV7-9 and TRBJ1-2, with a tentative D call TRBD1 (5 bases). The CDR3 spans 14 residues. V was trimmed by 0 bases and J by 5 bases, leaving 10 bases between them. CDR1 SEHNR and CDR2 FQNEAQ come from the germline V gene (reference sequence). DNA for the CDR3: TGTGCCAGCAGCTTAGCGACAGCACCTTATGGCTACACCTTC. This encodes CASSLATAPYGYTF.

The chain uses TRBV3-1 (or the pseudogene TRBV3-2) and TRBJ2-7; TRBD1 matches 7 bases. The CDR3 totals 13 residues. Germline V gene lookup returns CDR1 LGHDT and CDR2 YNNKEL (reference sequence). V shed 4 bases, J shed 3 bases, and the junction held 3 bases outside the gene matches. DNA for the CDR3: TGTGCCAGCAGCCGACAGGGTGACTACGAGCAGTACTTC. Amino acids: CASSRQGDYEQYF.

CDR3 nucleotide sequence: TGCGCCAGCAGCTTGACTAGCGGGGGCCTCTACAATGAGCAGTTCTTC. This gives the protein CASSLTSGGLYNEQFF. The chain joins TRBV5-1 to TRBJ2-1; 11 nucleotides line up with TRBD2. The junction had 3 bases not matched to a gene; V was cut back by 1 base and J by 3 bases. The CDR3 contains 16 residues. Per the germline V gene, CDR1 is SGHRS and CDR2 is YFSETQ.

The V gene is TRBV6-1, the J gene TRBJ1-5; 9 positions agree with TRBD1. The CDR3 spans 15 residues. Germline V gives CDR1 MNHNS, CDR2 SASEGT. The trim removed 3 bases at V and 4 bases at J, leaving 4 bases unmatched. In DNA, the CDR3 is TGTGCCAGCAGTGATCGGACAGGGGTAAATCAGCCCCAGCATTTT. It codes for CASSDRTGVNQPQHF.

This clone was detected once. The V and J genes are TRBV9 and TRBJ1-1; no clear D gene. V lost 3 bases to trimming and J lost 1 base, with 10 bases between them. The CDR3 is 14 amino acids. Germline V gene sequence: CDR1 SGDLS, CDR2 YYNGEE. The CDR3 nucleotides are TGTGCCAGCAGCGCTGTGGGGAGGAACACTGAAGCTTTCTTT. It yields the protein CASSAVGRNTEAFF. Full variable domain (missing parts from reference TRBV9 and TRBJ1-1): DSGVTQTPKHLITATGQRVTLRCSPRSGDLSVYWYQQSLDQGLQFLIQYYNGEERAKGNILERFSAQQFPDLHSELNLSSLELGDSALYFCASSAVGRNTEAFFGQGTRLTVV.

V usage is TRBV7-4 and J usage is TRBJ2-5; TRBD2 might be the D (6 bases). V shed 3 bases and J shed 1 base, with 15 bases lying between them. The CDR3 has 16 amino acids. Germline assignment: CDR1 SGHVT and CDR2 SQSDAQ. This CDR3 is CASSLGRESIQETQYF. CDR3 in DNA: TGTGCCAGCAGCTTGGGACGGGAGTCCATCCAAGAGACCCAGTACTTC.

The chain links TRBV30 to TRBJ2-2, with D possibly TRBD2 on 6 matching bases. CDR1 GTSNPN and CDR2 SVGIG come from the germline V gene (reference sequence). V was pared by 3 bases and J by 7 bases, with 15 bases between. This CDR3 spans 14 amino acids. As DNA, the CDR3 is TGTGCCTGGAGAAGGTTCGGGAGTTTCGGGGAGCTGTTTTTT. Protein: CAWRRFGSFGELFF.

The CDR3 bases are TGTGCCAGCAACGAAGGGACTAGCGGGGGTTACGAGCAGTACTTC. Protein sequence: CASNEGTSGGYEQYF. V is TRBV6-5 and J is TRBJ2-7, with 14 bases aligning to TRBD2. V lost 7 bases to trimming and J lost 4 bases; unmatched junction nucleotides: 6. This CDR3 has 15 amino acids. The germline V gene has CDR1 MNHEY and CDR2 SVGAGI.

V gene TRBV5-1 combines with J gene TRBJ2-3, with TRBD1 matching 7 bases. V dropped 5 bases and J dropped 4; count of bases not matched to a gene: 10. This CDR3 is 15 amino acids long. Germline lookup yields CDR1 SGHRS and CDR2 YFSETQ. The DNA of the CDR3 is TGCGCCAGCAGTTTTTTTCGACAGGGCGCAGATACGCAGTATTTT. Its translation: CASSFFRQGADTQYF.

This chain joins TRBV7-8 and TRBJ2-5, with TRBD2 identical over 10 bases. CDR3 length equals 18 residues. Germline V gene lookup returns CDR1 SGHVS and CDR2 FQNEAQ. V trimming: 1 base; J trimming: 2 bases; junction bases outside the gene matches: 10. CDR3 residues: CASSLGGASGRFQETQYF. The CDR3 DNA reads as TGTGCCAGCAGCTTAGGGGGGGCTAGCGGGAGATTTCAAGAGACCCAGTACTTC.

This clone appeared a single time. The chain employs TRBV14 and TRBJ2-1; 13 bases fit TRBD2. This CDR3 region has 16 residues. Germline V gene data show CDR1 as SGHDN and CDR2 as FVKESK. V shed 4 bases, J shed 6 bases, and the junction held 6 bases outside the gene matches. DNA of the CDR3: TGTGCCAGCAGCCTTCTACTAGCGGGGGGGTCCAATGAGCAGTTCTTC. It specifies CASSLLLAGGSNEQFF.

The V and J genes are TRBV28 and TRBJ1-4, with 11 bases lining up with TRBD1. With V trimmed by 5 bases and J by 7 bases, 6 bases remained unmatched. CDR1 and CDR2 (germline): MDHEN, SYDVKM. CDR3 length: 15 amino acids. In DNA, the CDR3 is TGTGCCAGCAGTACCGCCGGGACAGGGGGTGAAAAACTGTTTTTT. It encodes CASSTAGTGGEKLFF.

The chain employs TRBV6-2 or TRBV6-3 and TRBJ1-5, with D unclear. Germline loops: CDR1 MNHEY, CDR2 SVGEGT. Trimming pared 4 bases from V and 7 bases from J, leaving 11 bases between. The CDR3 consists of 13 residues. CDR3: CASSSPPSQPQHF. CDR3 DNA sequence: TGTGCCAGCAGTTCCCCCCCTTCCCAGCCCCAGCATTTT.

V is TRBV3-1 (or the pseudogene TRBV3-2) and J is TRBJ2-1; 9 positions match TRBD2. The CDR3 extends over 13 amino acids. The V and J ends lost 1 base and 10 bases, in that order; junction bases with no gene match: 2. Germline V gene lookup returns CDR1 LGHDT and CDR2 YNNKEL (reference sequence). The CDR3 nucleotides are TGTGCCAGCAGCCAAGCCGGGACTAGCGAGCAGTTCTTC. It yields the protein CASSQAGTSEQFF.

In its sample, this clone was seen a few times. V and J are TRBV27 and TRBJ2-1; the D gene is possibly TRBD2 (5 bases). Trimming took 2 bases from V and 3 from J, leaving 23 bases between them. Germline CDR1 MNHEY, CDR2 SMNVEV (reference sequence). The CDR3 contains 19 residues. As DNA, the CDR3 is TGTGCCAGCAGTTTAGCCGGGCGGCTCCTTCGGACTCACTACAATGAGCAGTTCTTC. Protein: CASSLAGRLLRTHYNEQFF.